This TCR beta chain was recorded in a study of post-analysis software for immune sequencing data (dated by TCRdb to the mid-2010s). Some background on the complete study: The recorded disease courses included relapsing-remitting, secondary progressive and progressive-relapsing multiple sclerosis, and some patients had no subtype annotation. The patient repertoires were compared against approximately ten previously published healthy control repertoires obtained from donors aged about 6 to 27 years. A subset of samples was prepared in parallel using single-end sample barcoding, then pooled and co-amplified after Illumina adapter ligation. The investigation overall reported the following: Strong co-clustering of samples prepared in the same batch was shown by direct clustering with F measure, prompting a batch-effect correction. Normalized Chao1 diversity was significantly lower in multiple sclerosis patients than controls, suggesting substantial peripheral T-cell clonal expansion. The control group was slightly older than the multiple sclerosis patient group. Significantly higher frequencies in patients than in controls were found for roughly five TRBV segments, including TRBV5-6, TRBV5-1 and TRBV20-1.

Libraries were constructed by PCR. The sample was run on an Illumina HiSeq 2500. To reduce PCR and sequencing biases, unique molecular identifiers were incorporated into the TCR beta cDNA libraries. Per 1 to 10 million input T cells, roughly 0.5 million cDNA molecules were obtained, such that each molecule approximated one T cell. The patient libraries were prepared and sequenced with the same protocol used for the earlier healthy control dataset. Within a given batch, samples were prepared together, multiplexed and sequenced on the same HiSeq lane. Turning to the authors' computational methods: Raw barcoded reads were processed with MIGEC, discarding single-read molecular identifier groups before consensus assembly and CDR3 extraction. Clonotype tables were post-analysed with VDJtools, normalizing diversity by down-sampling all datasets to the smallest sample size. Repertoire overlap clustering matched CDR3 amino acid but not nucleotide sequences to correct batch-related cross-sample contamination. The public reads were run again by TCRdb, first through fastp at Q25 and then through MiXCR, and only productive beta chains were kept. Each CDR3 protein gets just one entry, which takes the most common genes and DNA from the rows behind it. The V and J calls follow TCRdb's processing rather than the paper's. In this sample the table shows hundreds of thousands of distinct CDR3 sequences, roughly 45% of which occur a single time. Of the sample, about 12% is held by the ten largest clones.

TCR beta repertoires were profiled from peripheral blood of 10 to 15 young patients with multiple sclerosis to demonstrate the VDJtools post-analysis software. The multiple sclerosis patients were children and adolescents ranging in age from roughly 6 to 15 years. Trimming takes 7 bases off V and 5 bases off J; junction bases not matched to a gene: 14. The germline V gene sets CDR1 to SGHVS and CDR2 to FNYEAQ. From the cysteine through the phenylalanine, the CDR3 covers 16 amino acids. Of all the DNA, just the CDR3 is kept, 48 bases in frame from base 1. Points on this clonotype: What this receptor recognizes is not known. Base qualities are missing; no much larger clone stands one base away.

The rearranged segments are TRBV7-6 and TRBJ2-7; a stretch of 10 junction bases matches TRBD1. The sample consisted of blood. This clonotype was sampled from a girl between 10 and 17 years old with multiple sclerosis. CDR3 region: CASTQTPGQGGNEQYF. In nucleotides, the sequence is TGTGCCAGCACACAGACTCCAGGACAGGGGGGCAACGAGCAGTACTTC. Reference TRBV7-6 and TRBJ2-7 genes cover what lies past the CDR3, so the full variable domain is GAGVSQSPRYKVTKRGQDVALRCDPISGHVSLYWYRQALGQGPEFLTYFNYEAQQDKSGLPNDRFSAERPEGSISTLTIQRTEQRDSAMYRCASTQTPGQGGNEQYFGPGTRLTVT.